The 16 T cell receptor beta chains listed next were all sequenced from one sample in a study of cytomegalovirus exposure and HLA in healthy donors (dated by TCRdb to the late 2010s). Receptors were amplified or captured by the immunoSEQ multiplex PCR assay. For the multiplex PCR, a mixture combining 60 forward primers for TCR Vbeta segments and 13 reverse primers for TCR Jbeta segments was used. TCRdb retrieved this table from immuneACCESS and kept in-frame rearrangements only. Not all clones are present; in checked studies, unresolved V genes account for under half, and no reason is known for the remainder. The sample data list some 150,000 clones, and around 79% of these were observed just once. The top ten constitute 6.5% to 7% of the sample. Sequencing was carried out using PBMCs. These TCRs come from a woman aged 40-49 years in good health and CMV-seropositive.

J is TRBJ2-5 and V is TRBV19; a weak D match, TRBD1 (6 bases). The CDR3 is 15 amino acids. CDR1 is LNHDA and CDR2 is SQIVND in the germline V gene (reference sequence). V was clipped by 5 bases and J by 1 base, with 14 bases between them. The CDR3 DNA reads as TGTGCCAGTAGTTCTGGGTACAGGGTCCAAGAGACCCAGTACTTC. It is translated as CASSSGYRVQETQYF.

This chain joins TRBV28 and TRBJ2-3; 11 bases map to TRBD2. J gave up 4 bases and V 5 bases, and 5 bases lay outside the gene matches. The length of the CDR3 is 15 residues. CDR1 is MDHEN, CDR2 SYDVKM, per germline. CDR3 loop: CASSSSGGASDTQYF. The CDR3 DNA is TGTGCCAGCAGTAGTAGCGGGGGGGCGTCAGATACGCAGTATTTT.

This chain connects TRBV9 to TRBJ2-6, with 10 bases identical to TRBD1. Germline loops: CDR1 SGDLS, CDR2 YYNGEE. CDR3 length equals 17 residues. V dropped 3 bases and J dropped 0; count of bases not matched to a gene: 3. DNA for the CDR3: TGTGCCAGCAGCGCGGACAGGGGGTCCTCTGGGGCCAACGTCCTGACTTTC. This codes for CASSADRGSSGANVLTF.

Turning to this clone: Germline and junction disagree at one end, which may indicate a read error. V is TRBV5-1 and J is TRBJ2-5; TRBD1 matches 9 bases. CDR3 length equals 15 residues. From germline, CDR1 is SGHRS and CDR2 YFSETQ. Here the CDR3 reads CAGRPTGGVGETQYF. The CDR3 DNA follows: TGCGCCGGCAGGCCTACAGGGGGCGTGGGAGAGACCCAGTACTTC.

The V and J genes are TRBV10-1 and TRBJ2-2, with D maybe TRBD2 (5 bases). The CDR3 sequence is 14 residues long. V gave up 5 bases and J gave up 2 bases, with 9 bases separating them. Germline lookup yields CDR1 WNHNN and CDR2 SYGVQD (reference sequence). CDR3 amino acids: CASSQAVNTGELFF. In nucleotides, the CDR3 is TGCGCCAGCAGTCAAGCGGTTAACACCGGGGAGCTGTTTTTT.

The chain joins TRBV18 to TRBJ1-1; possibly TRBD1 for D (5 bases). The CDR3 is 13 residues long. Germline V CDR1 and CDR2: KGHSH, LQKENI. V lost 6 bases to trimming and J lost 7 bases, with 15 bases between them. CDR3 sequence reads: CASSRLGGVEAFF. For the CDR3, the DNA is TGTGCCAGCTCCAGGCTGGGGGGGGTTGAAGCTTTCTTT.

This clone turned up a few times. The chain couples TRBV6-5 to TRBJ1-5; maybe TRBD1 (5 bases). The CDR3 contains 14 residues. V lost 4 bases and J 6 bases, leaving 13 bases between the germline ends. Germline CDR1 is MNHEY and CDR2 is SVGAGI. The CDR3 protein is CASSLPVGGQPQHF. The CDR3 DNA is TGTGCCAGCAGTTTACCTGTCGGGGGTCAGCCCCAGCATTTT.

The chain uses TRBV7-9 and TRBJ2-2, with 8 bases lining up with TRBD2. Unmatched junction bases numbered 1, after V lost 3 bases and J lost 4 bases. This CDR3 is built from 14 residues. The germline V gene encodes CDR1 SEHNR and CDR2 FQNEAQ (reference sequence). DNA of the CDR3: TGTGCCAGCAGCTTCGGGGGGGGCACCGGGGAGCTGTTTTTT. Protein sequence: CASSFGGGTGELFF. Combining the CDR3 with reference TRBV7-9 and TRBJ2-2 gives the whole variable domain DTGVSQNPRHKITKRGQNVTFRCDPISEHNRLYWYRQTLGQGPEFLTYFQNEAQLEKSRLLSDRFSAERPKGSFSTLEIQRTEQGDSAMYLCASSFGGGTGELFFGEGSRLTVL.

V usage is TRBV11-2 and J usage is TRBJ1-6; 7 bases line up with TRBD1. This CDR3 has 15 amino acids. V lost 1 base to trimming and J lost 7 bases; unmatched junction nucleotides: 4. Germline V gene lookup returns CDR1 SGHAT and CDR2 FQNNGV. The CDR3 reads CASSLVLGQNSPLHF. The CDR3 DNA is TGTGCCAGCAGCTTAGTATTGGGACAGAATTCACCCCTCCACTTT.

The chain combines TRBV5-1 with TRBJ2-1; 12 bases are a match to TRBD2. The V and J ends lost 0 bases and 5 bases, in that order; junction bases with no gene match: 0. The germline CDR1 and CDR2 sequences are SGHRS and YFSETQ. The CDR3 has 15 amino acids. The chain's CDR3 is CASSLGTSGDNEQFF. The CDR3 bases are TGCGCCAGCAGCTTGGGGACTAGCGGGGACAATGAGCAGTTCTTC.

CDR3 in amino acids: CATSHETGAKNIQYF. The DNA for the CDR3 is TGTGCCACCAGCCACGAGACAGGCGCCAAAAACATTCAGTACTTC. The chain recombines TRBV15 with TRBJ2-4; D might be TRBD1 (6 bases). The CDR3 is made up of 15 amino acids. CDR1 LNHNV and CDR2 YYDKDF come from the germline V gene (reference sequence). V was cut by 5 bases and J by 1 base, with 12 bases left in between.

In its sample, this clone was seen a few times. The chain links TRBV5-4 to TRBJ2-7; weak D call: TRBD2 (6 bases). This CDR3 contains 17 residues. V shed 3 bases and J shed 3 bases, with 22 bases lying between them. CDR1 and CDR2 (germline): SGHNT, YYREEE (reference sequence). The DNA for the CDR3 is TGTGCCAGCAGCTCCGGTGGTGGAATGGACGGGGGCTACGAGCAGTACTTC. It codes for CASSSGGGMDGGYEQYF.

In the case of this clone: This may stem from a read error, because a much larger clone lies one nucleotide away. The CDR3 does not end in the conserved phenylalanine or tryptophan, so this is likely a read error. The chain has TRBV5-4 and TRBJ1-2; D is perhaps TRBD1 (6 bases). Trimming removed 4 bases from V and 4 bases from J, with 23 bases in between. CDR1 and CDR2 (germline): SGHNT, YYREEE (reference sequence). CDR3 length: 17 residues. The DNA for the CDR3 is TGTGCCAGCAGCGACCCTCCAACGGACAGTTACTTCTATGGCTACACCCTC. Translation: CASSDPPTDSYFYGYTL.

In DNA, the CDR3 is TGTGCCAGCAGCTTAAGTGAAGTCGGGTACTATGGCTACACCTTC. Amino acid sequence: CASSLSEVGYYGYTF. The V and J genes are TRBV7-9 and TRBJ1-2; D is undetermined. The CDR3 has 15 residues. Trimming stripped 2 bases from V and 3 bases from J, with 13 bases between. Germline CDR1 is SEHNR and CDR2 is FQNEAQ (reference sequence).

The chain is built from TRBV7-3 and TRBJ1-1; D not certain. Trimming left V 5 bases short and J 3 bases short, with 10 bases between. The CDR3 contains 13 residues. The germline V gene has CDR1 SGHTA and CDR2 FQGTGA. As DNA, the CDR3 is TGTGCCAGCAGCGCGACGGGGTACACTGAAGCTTTCTTT. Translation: CASSATGYTEAFF.

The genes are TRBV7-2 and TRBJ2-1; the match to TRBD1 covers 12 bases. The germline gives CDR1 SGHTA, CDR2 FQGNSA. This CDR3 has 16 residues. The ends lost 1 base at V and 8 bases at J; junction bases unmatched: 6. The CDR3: CASSLVGQGARDEQFF. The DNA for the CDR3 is TGTGCCAGCAGCTTAGTGGGACAGGGGGCTCGGGATGAGCAGTTCTTC.